This T cell receptor beta chain was sequenced during a study of T cells in tuberculosis (dated by TCRdb to the late 2010s). A note on the overall study: The study combined CD1B tetramers and high-throughput TCR immunosequencing to characterize T cells specific for the mycobacterial lipid antigen glucose monomycolate (GMM). A South African clinical cohort compared IGRA-negative adolescents, IGRA-positive adolescents with latent tuberculosis and adults with active tuberculosis, about ten per group. Active tuberculosis patient PBMC were archived before or within 7 days of starting standard anti-tuberculosis treatment.

The immunoSEQ multiplex PCR assay was used to generate TCR libraries, with TCR-beta and/or TCR-alpha/delta assays applied to each sample. The amplified TCR libraries were sequenced on the Illumina high-throughput platform. In the source study's methods: Clustering and dimensionality reduction relied on pairwise TCRdist distances among GMM-specific receptors from T cells that were either sorted ex vivo or expanded in vitro. The score assigned to each clinical repertoire was mean NN-distance, meaning the average TCRdist to the nearest 10% of tetramer-positive reference sequences. To compute GEM TCR motif frequency, the fraction of unique TCRs matching known GEM sequences by V/J usage and CDR3 length was calculated. Active tuberculosis was classified by linear discriminant analysis with leave-one-out cross-validation, implemented in scikit-learn. TCRdb re-hosts the immuneACCESS table, in-frame sequences only. Its copies lack some clones; in the studies checked, an unresolved V gene accounts for under half of them, and the cause for the rest is not known. V and J calls plus clone size are reproduced from that table; the DNA served to infer D and trimming. The sample data list approximately 49,000 clones, and 90% to 95% of these were observed just once. The ten biggest clones cover 1.4% to 1.5% of the sample.

What this sample's time point label stands for: new active TB diagnosis, blood taken before or within 7 days of starting treatment. Patients with active tuberculosis were defined as newly diagnosed, HIV-seronegative South African adults aged 18 years or older. Confirmation of active tuberculosis was obtained by positive sputum smear microscopy and/or positive M. tuberculosis culture. Immunosequencing was performed on unsorted cryopreserved PBMC and covered around 100,000 T cells per clinical donor on average. General findings and caveats noted by the study authors: Smaller mean NN-distances to GMM-specific TCRs were observed in active tuberculosis TCR-alpha repertoires than in IGRA-negative controls, suggesting clonal expansion of GMM-specific TCRs. A classifier using the diverse GMM-specific repertoire reached just over 85% accuracy (AUROC around 0.9), compared with around 70% accuracy using GEM motif frequencies. Clinical samples were selected based on the availability of cryopreserved specimens, with adults included as active tuberculosis cases and adolescents included as controls. Smaller NN-distances were partly driven by shorter CDR3-alpha lengths in active tuberculosis patients, and statistical significance was not reached for the TCR-beta difference.

With respect to this clone: What antigen it recognizes has not been identified. No much larger clone is present one base from it, and per-base qualities are unavailable.

From cysteine to phenylalanine, the CDR3 is 12 amino acids long. Of all the DNA, just the CDR3 is kept, 36 bases in frame from base 1. Here V drops 5 bases and J drops 6 bases, and the junction holds 4 bases not matched to any gene. CDR1 MNHEY and CDR2 SMNVEV were looked up in the germline V gene (reference sequence). This receptor was obtained from an adult with tuberculosis. The specimen comprised PBMCs, sampled at tuberculosis diagnosis. Recombination joined TRBV27 with TRBJ2-7; 7 of the junction bases match TRBD1. The CDR3 has the sequence CASSPPGGEQYF. The sequence in DNA is TGTGCCAGCAGTCCCCCAGGGGGCGAGCAGTACTTC.